The TCR beta chain under discussion was sequenced for a study of naive and memory T cell subsets. Study-wide findings and caveats: In CD4 and CD8 cells, diversity dropped from naive through EMRA. Naive and memory repertoire findings lacked a ground truth for validation.

Two oligonucleotides, mixed equimolar, formed the beta constant-region primer covering TRBC1 and TRBC2. Ligated cDNA was amplified by four rounds of PCR with nested alpha and beta constant-region primers and SP2. Ligation attached a single-stranded oligonucleotide with a 12-nucleotide UMI and the SP2 primer to the cDNA 3' end. TCRdb analysed the UMI-ligation and nested PCR reads with MiXCR anew, one entry per CDR3 protein. The table records some 80,000 distinct CDR3 sequences, about 10% of them present only once. This clonotype was found a few times. Its antigen remains unidentified. J lost 5 bases, V lost 6 bases, and 9 bases had no gene match. The CDR3 totals 16 residues. Germline CDR1 and CDR2: ENHRY and SYGVKD.

What was sequenced was naive CD8+ T cells from blood. This TCR was sampled from a human donor in good health. This chain joins TRBV10-3 and TRBJ2-2, with 10 bases matching TRBD2. The CDR3 region has the DNA TGTGCCATCAGCCGGACTAGCGGAACGGGGACCGGGGAGCTGTTTTTT. Translation: CAISRTSGTGTGELFF.